This T cell receptor beta chain was obtained from a study of control samples from healthy donors and cancer patients. Profiled with immunoSEQ multiplex PCR; TCRdb holds only in-frame clones, not every one. The table shows 150,000 to 200,000 clones, with 80% to 95% occurring only once. This TCR was recovered from a middle-aged woman in good health. Sequencing was carried out using blood.

In DNA, the CDR3 is TGCGCCAGCAGTCGAGCAGGGGTTGGCTATGGCTACACCTTC. Amino acid sequence: CASSRAGVGYGYTF. This chain joins TRBV10-2 and TRBJ1-2; D is perhaps TRBD1 (6 bases). Germline V gene data show CDR1 as WSHSY and CDR2 as SAAADI. The CDR3 sequence is 14 residues long. V lost 5 bases and J 4 bases, leaving 14 bases between the germline ends.